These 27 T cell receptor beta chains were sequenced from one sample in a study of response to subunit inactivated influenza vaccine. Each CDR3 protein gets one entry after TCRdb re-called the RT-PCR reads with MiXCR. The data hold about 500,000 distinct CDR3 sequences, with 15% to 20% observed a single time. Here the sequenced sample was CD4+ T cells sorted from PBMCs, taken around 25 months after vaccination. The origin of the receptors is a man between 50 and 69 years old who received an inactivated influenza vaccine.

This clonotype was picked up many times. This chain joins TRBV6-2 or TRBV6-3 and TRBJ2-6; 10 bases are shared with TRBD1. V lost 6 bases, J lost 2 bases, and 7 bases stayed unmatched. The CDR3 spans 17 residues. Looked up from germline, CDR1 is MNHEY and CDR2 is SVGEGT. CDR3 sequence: CASSLGTGVPGANVLTF. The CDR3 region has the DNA TGTGCCAGCAGCCTAGGGACAGGGGTTCCTGGGGCCAACGTCCTGACTTTC.

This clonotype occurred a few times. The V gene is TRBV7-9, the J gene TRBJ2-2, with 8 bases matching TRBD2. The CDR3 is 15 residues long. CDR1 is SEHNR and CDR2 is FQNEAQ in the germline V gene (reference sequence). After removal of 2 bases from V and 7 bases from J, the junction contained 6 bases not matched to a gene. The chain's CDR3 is CASSLKAGAIGELFF. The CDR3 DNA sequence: TGTGCCAGCAGCTTAAAAGCGGGAGCGATCGGGGAGCTGTTTTTT.

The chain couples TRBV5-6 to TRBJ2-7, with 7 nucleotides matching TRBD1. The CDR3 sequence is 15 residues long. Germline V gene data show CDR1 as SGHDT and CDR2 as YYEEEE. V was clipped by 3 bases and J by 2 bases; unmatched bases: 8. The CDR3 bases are TGTGCCAGCAGCTCTAGACAGGGAAGTCCCTACGAGCAGTACTTC. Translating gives CASSSRQGSPYEQYF.

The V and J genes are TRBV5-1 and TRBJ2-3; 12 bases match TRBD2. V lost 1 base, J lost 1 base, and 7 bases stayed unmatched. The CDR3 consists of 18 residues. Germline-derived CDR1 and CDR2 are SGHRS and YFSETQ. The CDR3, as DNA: TGCGCCAGCAGCTTGCGGGCTAGCGGGGGGGCCGGCACAGATACGCAGTATTTT. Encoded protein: CASSLRASGGAGTDTQYF.

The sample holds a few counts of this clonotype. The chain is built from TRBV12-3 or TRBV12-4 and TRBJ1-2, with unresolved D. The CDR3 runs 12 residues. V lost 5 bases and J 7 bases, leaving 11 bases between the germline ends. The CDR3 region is CASSAALTGYTF. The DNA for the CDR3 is TGTGCCAGCAGTGCCGCCTTGACTGGCTACACCTTC.

The CDR3 is CASSPGLATSRTYNEQFF. The CDR3 DNA follows: TGTGCCAGCTCGCCGGGACTAGCGACCAGCCGAACCTACAATGAGCAGTTCTTC. The chain joins TRBV18 to TRBJ2-1; 10 bases match TRBD2. Trimming at V came to 6 bases and at J to 2 bases, leaving 13 bases not matched to a gene. The CDR3 runs to 18 residues. CDR1 and CDR2 from the germline V gene are KGHSH and LQKENI.

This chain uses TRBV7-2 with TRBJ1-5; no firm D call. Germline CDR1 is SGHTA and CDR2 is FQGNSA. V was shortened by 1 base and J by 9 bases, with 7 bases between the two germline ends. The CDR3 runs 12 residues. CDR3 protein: CASSLGVGPQHF. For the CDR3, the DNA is TGTGCCAGCAGCTTAGGAGTGGGGCCCCAGCATTTT.

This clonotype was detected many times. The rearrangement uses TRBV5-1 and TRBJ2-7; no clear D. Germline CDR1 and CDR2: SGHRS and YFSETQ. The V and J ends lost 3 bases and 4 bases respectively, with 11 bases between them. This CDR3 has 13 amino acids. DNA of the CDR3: TGCGCCAGCAGCTCGGAATGGGGATACGAGCAGTACTTC. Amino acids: CASSSEWGYEQYF.

CDR3 residues: CASSPNKEHTIYF. The CDR3 nucleotides read TGTGCCAGCAGTCCAAACAAGGAGCACACCATATATTTT. The gene calls are TRBV27 and TRBJ1-3, with unresolved D. The CDR3 consists of 13 residues. Germline assignment: CDR1 MNHEY and CDR2 SMNVEV (reference sequence). Trimming shortened V by 5 bases and J by 8 bases, and 13 bases separated the two germline ends.

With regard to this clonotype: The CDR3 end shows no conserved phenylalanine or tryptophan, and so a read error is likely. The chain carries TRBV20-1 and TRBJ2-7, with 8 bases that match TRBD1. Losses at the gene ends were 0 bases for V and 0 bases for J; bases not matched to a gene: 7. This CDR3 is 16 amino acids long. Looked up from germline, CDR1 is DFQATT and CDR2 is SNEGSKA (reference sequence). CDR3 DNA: TGCAGTGCTAGAGATCCCCCGGGACAGGTCTCCTACGAGCAGTACTTA. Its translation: CSARDPPGQVSYEQYL.

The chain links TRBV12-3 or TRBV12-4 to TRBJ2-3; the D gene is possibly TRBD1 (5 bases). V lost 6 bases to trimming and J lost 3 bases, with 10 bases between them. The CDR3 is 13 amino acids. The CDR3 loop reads CASRASGTDTQYF. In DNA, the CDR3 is TGTGCCAGCAGGGCGTCAGGGACAGATACGCAGTATTTT.

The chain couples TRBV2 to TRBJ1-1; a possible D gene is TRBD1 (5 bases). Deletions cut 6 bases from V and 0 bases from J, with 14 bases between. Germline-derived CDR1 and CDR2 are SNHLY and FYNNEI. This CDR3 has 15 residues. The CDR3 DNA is TGTGCCAGCAGGGCAGTGGGGGGGGTGAACACTGAAGCTTTCTTT. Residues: CASRAVGGVNTEAFF.

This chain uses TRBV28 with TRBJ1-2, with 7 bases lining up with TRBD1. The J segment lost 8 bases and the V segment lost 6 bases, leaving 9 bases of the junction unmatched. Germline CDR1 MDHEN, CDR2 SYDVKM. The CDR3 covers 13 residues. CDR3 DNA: TGTGCCAGCAGGCCGACAGGGTCAGACGGCTACACCTTC. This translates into CASRPTGSDGYTF.

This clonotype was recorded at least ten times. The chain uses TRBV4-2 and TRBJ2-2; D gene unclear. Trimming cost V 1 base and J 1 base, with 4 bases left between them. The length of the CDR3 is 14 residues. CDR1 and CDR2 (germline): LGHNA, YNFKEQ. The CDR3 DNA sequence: TGTGCCAGCAGCCAAGTAGGGAACACCGGGGAGCTGTTTTTT. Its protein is CASSQVGNTGELFF.

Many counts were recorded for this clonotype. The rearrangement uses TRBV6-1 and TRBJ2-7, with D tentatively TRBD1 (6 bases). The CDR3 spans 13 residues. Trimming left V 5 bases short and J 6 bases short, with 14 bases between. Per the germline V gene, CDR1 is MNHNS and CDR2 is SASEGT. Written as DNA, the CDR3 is TGTGCCAGCAGTACCCGGGACACCGGCGAGCAGTACTTC. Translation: CASSTRDTGEQYF.

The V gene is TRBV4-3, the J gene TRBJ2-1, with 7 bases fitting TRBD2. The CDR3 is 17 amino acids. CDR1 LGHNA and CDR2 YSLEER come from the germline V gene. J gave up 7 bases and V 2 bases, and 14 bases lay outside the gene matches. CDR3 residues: CASSQFSTSSVLNEQFF. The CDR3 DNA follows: TGCGCCAGCAGCCAATTTTCGACTAGCTCAGTTTTGAATGAGCAGTTCTTC.

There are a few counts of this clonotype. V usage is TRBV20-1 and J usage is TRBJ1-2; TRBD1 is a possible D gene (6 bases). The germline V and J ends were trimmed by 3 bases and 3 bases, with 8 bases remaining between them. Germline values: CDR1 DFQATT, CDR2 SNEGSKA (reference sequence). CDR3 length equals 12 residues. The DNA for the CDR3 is TGCAGTGCTAGTGGGGGCCACTATGGCTACACCTTC. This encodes CSASGGHYGYTF.

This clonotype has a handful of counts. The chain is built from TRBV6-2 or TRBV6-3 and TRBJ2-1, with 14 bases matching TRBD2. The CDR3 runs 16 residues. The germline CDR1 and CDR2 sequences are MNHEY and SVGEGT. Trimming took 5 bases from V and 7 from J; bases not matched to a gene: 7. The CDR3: CASSPRLAGGRNEQFF. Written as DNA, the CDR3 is TGTGCCAGCAGTCCCAGACTAGCGGGAGGGCGGAATGAGCAGTTCTTC.

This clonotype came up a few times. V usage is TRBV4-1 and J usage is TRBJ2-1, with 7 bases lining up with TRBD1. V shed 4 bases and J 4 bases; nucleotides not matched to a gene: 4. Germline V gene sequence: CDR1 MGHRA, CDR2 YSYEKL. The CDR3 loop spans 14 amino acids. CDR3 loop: CASSRQGSYNEQFF. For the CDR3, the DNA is TGCGCCAGCAGCCGACAGGGTTCGTACAATGAGCAGTTCTTC.

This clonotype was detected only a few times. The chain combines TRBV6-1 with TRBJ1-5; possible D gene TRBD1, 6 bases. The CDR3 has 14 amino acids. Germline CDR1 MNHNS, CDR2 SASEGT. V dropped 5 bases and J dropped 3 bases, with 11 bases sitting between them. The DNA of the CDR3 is TGTGCCAGCAGTCAGACAGGCGCCAATCAGCCCCAGCATTTT. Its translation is CASSQTGANQPQHF.

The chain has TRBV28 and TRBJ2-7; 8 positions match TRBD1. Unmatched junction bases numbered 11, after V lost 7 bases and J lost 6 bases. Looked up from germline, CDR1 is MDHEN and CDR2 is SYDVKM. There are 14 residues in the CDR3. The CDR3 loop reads CASTVRTGSPEQYF. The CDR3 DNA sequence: TGTGCCAGCACGGTCCGGACAGGGAGTCCCGAGCAGTACTTC.

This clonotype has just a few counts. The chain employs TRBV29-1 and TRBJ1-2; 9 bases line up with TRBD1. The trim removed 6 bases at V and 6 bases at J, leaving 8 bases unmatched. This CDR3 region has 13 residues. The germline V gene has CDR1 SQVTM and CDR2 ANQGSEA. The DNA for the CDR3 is TGCAGCGTCGGGGACAGGGCTAAGGATGGCTACACCTTC. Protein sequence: CSVGDRAKDGYTF.

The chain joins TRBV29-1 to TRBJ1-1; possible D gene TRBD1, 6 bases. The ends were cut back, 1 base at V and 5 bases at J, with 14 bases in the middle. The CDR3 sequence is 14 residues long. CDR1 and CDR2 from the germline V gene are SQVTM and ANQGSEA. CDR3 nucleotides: TGCAGCGTTGAAGGTCAGGGGAGGAAAACTGAAGCTTTCTTT. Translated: CSVEGQGRKTEAFF.

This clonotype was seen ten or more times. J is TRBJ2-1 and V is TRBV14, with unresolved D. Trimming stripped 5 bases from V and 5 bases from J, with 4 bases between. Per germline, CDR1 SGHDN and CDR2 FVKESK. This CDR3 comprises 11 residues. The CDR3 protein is CASSVNNEQFF. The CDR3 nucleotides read TGTGCCAGCAGCGTGAACAATGAGCAGTTCTTC.

In DNA form, the CDR3 reads TGTGCCAGCAGCCAAGCGACTAGCGATTCCGGGGAGCTGTTTTTT. The encoded protein is CASSQATSDSGELFF. The chain couples TRBV4-2 to TRBJ2-2; 8 bases agree with TRBD2. J lost 6 bases, V lost 1 base, and 4 bases had no gene match. The CDR3 has 15 amino acids. Germline V CDR1 and CDR2: LGHNA, YNFKEQ.

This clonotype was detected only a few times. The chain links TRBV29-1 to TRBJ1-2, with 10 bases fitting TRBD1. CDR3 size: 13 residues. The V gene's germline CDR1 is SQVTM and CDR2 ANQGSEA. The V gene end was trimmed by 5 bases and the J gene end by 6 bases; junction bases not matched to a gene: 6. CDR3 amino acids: CSVSRDRGNGYTF. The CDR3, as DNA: TGCAGCGTTTCCCGGGACAGGGGTAATGGCTACACCTTC.

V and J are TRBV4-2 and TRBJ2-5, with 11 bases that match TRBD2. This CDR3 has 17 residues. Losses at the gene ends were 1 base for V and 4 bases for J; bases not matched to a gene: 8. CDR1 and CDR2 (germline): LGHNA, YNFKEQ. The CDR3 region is CASSQVYSGRVGETQYF. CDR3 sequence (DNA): TGTGCCAGCAGCCAAGTGTATAGCGGGAGGGTTGGAGAGACCCAGTACTTC.